Listed below are T cell receptor beta chains from one sample, sequenced in a study of blood T cell repertoires in COVID-19. TCRdb's copy holds only in-frame clones and misses some; the assay was immunoSEQ multiplex PCR. The repertoire consists of some 120,000 clones, with 75% to 90% occurring once and the leading ten covering about 2.1%. Source material: peripheral blood. These receptors all come from a man aged 30-40 years with acute or convalescent COVID-19. Both conserved end residues are part of each CDR3. Fields, in order: D gene, V gene, J gene, clone size, CDR3 DNA, CDR3 protein. D genes are given only for firm matches. Rows may omit the clone size; those that give it use once, few, many or a size class.

.	TRBV4-1	TRBJ2-2	.	TGCGCCAGCAGCCAAGGAGGGGGCGGGGAGCTGTTTTTT	CASSQGGGGELFF
.	TRBV7-2	TRBJ1-1	.	TGTGCCAGCAGCTTGTTGGGGGCGAACACTGAAGCTTTCTTT	CASSLLGANTEAFF
TRBD1	TRBV10-3	TRBJ2-3	.	TGTGCCATCAGTGGATGGGACAGGTCGGGCACAGATACGCAGTATTTT	CAISGWDRSGTDTQYF
TRBD2	TRBV4-3	TRBJ2-1	.	TGCGCCAGCAGCCAAGATGAGCGGGGCCCCTACAATGAGCAGTTCTTC	CASSQDERGPYNEQFF
TRBD2	TRBV2	TRBJ2-3	.	TGTGCCAGCAGTGAGGGACTAGCGGGAGGTGATACGCAGTATTTT	CASSEGLAGGDTQYF
.	TRBV5-3	TRBJ1-2	.	TGTGCCAGAACAGCCGGACCGACAGAGATTTACTATGGCTACACCTTC	CARTAGPTEIYYGYTF
.	TRBV3-1/TRBV3-2	TRBJ2-2	few	TGTGCCAGCACCAGTTCCGGGGGTCACGGGGAGCTGTTTTTT	CASTSSGGHGELFF
.	TRBV2	TRBJ2-2	.	TGTGCCAGCAGTGGACTGATCACCGGGGAGCTGTTTTTT	CASSGLITGELFF
TRBD1	TRBV4-2	TRBJ2-6	.	TGTGCCAGCAGCCCTCGGACAGGGAGAGGCTACCCAAGCTCTGGGGCCAACGTCCTGACTTTC	CASSPRTGRGYPSSGANVLTF
.	TRBV7-6	TRBJ1-3	once	TGTGCCAGCAGTCCGGGGGGAAACACCATATATTTT	CASSPGGNTIYF
TRBD2	TRBV2	TRBJ2-1	once	TGTGCCACCCTAGCGGGGCCCTCTAATGAGCAGTTCTTC	CATLAGPSNEQFF
TRBD2	TRBV7-6	TRBJ2-3	.	TGTGCCAGCAGCCTCCAAGGGAGGGCCGAAACAGATACGCAGTATTTT	CASSLQGRAETDTQYF
.	TRBV3-1/TRBV3-2	TRBJ2-5	.	TGTGCCAGCAGCCAAGATTTAGCGGAAAATGAAGAGACCCAGTACTTC	CASSQDLAENEETQYF
.	TRBV9	TRBJ1-1	.	TGTGCCAGCAGCGTAGCAAGTCTTCCTAATACTGAAGCTTTCTTT	CASSVASLPNTEAFF
.	TRBV6-5	TRBJ2-2	.	TGTGCCAGCAGCCGACCCGGGTCGGGGGCCGGGGAGCTGTTTTTT	CASSRPGSGAGELFF
TRBD2	TRBV5-1	TRBJ2-5	.	TGCGCCAGCAGCTTGACTAGCGGGAGGGAGTACCAAGAGACCCAGTACTTC	CASSLTSGREYQETQYF
TRBD1	TRBV29-1	TRBJ1-4	.	TGCAGCGCCAGGACAGGGGGGAATGAAAAACTGTTTTTT	CSARTGGNEKLFF